The sequence of this TCR beta chain was determined in a study of blood T cell repertoires in COVID-19. Overall study: Samples representing acute and convalescent COVID-19 were sourced from the United States, Italy and Spain. T cells, B-cell-depleted T cells, or PBMCs provided the cDNA or gDNA that served as material.

Per the original methods: Counts of nucleated cells, estimated from reference gene primer amplification, were obtained. Generated by immunoSEQ multiplex PCR, the TCRdb table keeps only in-frame clones and is missing some. That table gives V, J and clone size, and the DNA gave D and trimming. The profile shows more than 200,000 clones, roughly 85% of them singletons. Germline V lookup: CDR1 SNHLY, CDR2 FYNNEI. The CDR3 extends over 15 amino acids. The V end was cut by 8 bases, the J end by 5 bases, with 21 bases between. Material: peripheral blood. This chain links TRBV2 with TRBJ2-5, with a tentative D call TRBD1 (7 bases). The receptor's source is a woman between 35 and 50 years old with active or convalescent COVID-19. The CDR3 reads CASAGLGGGRETQYF. CDR3 DNA sequence: TGTGCCAGCGCGGGGTTAGGAGGGGGCAGGGAGACCCAGTACTTC.